The 25 T cell receptor beta chains given below trace back to one sample, sequenced in a study of blood T cell repertoires in COVID-19. TCRdb's table, derived via immunoSEQ multiplex PCR, lists solely in-frame clones and lacks some. The sample gives 190,000 or so clones, 80% to 90% of which show up once; around 2.6% is in the top ten. Input material: peripheral blood. The receptors derive from a man aged 35-49 years with active or convalescent COVID-19.

The CDR3 reads CASRDLGRMNTEAFF. The CDR3 region has the DNA TGTGCCAGCCGGGATTTGGGGAGAATGAACACTGAAGCTTTCTTT. The chain couples TRBV7-9 to TRBJ1-1, with unresolved D. V lost 8 bases, J lost 0 bases, and 16 bases lay in between. The CDR3 loop spans 15 amino acids. CDR1 is SEHNR, CDR2 FQNEAQ, per germline (reference sequence).

The rearrangement links TRBV11-2 to TRBJ2-5; possibly TRBD2 for D (6 bases). V dropped 1 base and J dropped 5 bases, with 11 bases sitting between them. The germline V gene encodes CDR1 SGHAT and CDR2 FQNNGV. CDR3 length: 14 residues. The chain's CDR3 is CASSLVLATETQYF. Here the CDR3 DNA reads TGTGCCAGCAGCTTAGTGCTAGCGACCGAGACCCAGTACTTC.

V gene TRBV7-9 combines with J gene TRBJ2-1; TRBD1 matches 11 bases. The CDR3 consists of 15 residues. Germline CDR1 SEHNR, CDR2 FQNEAQ (reference sequence). Trimming at V came to 1 base and at J to 8 bases, leaving 4 bases not matched to a gene. The CDR3 spells CASSLVGQGGDEQFF. Here the CDR3 DNA reads TGTGCCAGCAGCTTAGTGGGACAGGGGGGCGATGAGCAGTTCTTC.

There are a few counts of this clone. The chain's CDR3 is CASSPGLAGTQETQYF. The CDR3 DNA sequence: TGTGCCAGCAGCCCGGGACTAGCGGGAACCCAAGAGACCCAGTACTTC. The chain carries TRBV14 and TRBJ2-5; 13 bases match TRBD2. The CDR3 loop spans 16 amino acids. Trimming cost V 4 bases and J 1 base; bases outside gene matches: 3. From germline, CDR1 is SGHDN and CDR2 FVKESK.

The rearrangement joins TRBV7-9 to TRBJ1-2; no clear D. Per the germline V gene, CDR1 is SEHNR and CDR2 is FQNEAQ (reference sequence). The CDR3 is made up of 11 amino acids. Deletions cut 2 bases from V and 5 bases from J, with 3 bases between. Here the CDR3 reads CASSLYYGYTF. CDR3 in DNA: TGTGCCAGCAGCTTATATTATGGCTACACCTTC. Full variable domain (remainder filled in from reference TRBV7-9 and TRBJ1-2): DTGVSQNPRHKITKRGQNVTFRCDPISEHNRLYWYRQTLGQGPEFLTYFQNEAQLEKSRLLSDRFSAERPKGSFSTLEIQRTEQGDSAMYLCASSLYYGYTFGSGTRLTVV.

This chain connects TRBV2 to TRBJ1-5; TRBD1 aligns across 11 bases. Germline CDR1 SNHLY, CDR2 FYNNEI. Germline trimming cut 6 bases from V and 6 bases from J; bases unmatched to any gene: 7. The CDR3 runs 15 residues. This CDR3 reads CASSYGQGAGQPQHF. CDR3 coding DNA: TGTGCCAGCAGCTACGGACAGGGGGCAGGTCAGCCCCAGCATTTT. The variable domain in full, with the rest retrieved from reference TRBV2 and TRBJ1-5, is EPEVTQTPSHQVTQMGQEVILRCVPISNHLYFYWYRQILGQKVEFLVSFYNNEISEKSEIFDDQFSVERPDGSNFTLKIRSTKLEDSAMYFCASSYGQGAGQPQHFGDGTRLSIL.

J is TRBJ1-1 and V is TRBV18; D is possibly TRBD1 (5 bases). Per the germline V gene, CDR1 is KGHSH and CDR2 is LQKENI. The CDR3 loop spans 15 amino acids. V was trimmed by 1 base and J by 5 bases, leaving 14 bases between them. Written as DNA, the CDR3 is TGTGCCAGCTCACCACGTTTAGGGGAGGGAACTGAAGCTTTCTTT. It translates to CASSPRLGEGTEAFF.

The chain joins TRBV3-1 (or the pseudogene TRBV3-2) to TRBJ1-2; D is ambiguous. The CDR3 is 14 residues long. Trimming left V 4 bases short and J 7 bases short, with 16 bases between. Germline CDR1 is LGHDT and CDR2 is YNNKEL (reference sequence). DNA for the CDR3: TGTGCCAGCAGCCTCCGGGTCGATGCAAGTGGCTACACCTTC. Translated, it gives CASSLRVDASGYTF.

V gene TRBV7-8 combines with J gene TRBJ1-6; possible D gene TRBD1, 6 bases. Trimming removed 5 bases from V and 5 bases from J, with 16 bases in between. The CDR3 runs to 16 residues. Looked up from germline, CDR1 is SGHVS and CDR2 is FQNEAQ. The CDR3 loop is CASSHGRDTNNSPLHF. CDR3 DNA: TGTGCCAGCAGCCACGGCCGGGACACAAATAATTCACCCCTCCACTTT.

J is TRBJ1-5 and V is TRBV4-1; possibly TRBD1 for D (5 bases). The V and J ends lost 0 bases and 3 bases respectively, with 9 bases between them. CDR1 is MGHRA and CDR2 is YSYEKL in the germline V gene. CDR3 length: 15 amino acids. The CDR3 region is CASSQEHRLNQPQHF. CDR3 coding DNA: TGCGCCAGCAGCCAAGAACACAGGCTCAATCAGCCCCAGCATTTT.

The chain carries TRBV5-6 and TRBJ2-5, with D perhaps matching TRBD2 (7 bases). V lost 4 bases to trimming and J lost 5 bases, with 18 bases between them. The CDR3 has 15 amino acids. Germline V gives CDR1 SGHDT, CDR2 YYEEEE. The CDR3: CASSPLGGVQETQYF. For the CDR3, the DNA is TGTGCCAGCAGCCCTCTAGGGGGGGTCCAGGAGACCCAGTACTTC.

The chain is built from TRBV5-5 and TRBJ2-5, with TRBD2 matching over 8 bases. Trimming cost V 4 bases and J 5 bases; bases outside gene matches: 4. Germline V gives CDR1 SGHKS, CDR2 YYEKEE (reference sequence). The length of the CDR3 is 13 residues. The CDR3 sequence: CASSRAGVETQYF. The CDR3 region has the DNA TGTGCCAGCAGCCGAGCGGGGGTTGAGACCCAGTACTTC.

The CDR3 DNA sequence: TGCGCCAGCAGTAACCCCCGGACAGGGCTTAATTCACCCCTCCACTTT. Translating it yields CASSNPRTGLNSPLHF. The rearrangement joins TRBV10-2 to TRBJ1-6; 8 bases match TRBD1. This CDR3 spans 16 amino acids. V was clipped by 5 bases and J by 6 bases; unmatched bases: 9. Germline V lookup: CDR1 WSHSY, CDR2 SAAADI.

The rearrangement joins TRBV30 to TRBJ1-5, with D possibly TRBD1 on 5 matching bases. The V end lost 0 bases, the J end lost 4 bases, and 7 bases lay between the germline ends. In germline, CDR1 is GTSNPN, CDR2 SVGIG (reference sequence). CDR3 length equals 13 residues. CDR3 sequence (DNA): TGTGCCTGGAGTGTGGGGCAGAATCAGCCCCAGCATTTT. Its translation: CAWSVGQNQPQHF.

The chain couples TRBV7-8 to TRBJ2-7; 8 bases fit TRBD2. This CDR3 has 18 residues. V gave up 2 bases and J gave up 3 bases; unmatched junction bases: 15. Germline CDR1 is SGHVS and CDR2 is FQNEAQ. CDR3 loop: CASSLTAGGANPIYEQYF. CDR3 nucleotide sequence: TGTGCCAGCAGCTTAACGGCGGGGGGAGCAAATCCAATCTACGAGCAGTACTTC.

The chain has TRBV6-5 and TRBJ1-5; the D gene is possibly TRBD1 (6 bases). The CDR3 totals 14 residues. Germline V CDR1 and CDR2: MNHEY, SVGAGI. V lost 0 bases to trimming and J lost 7 bases, with 10 bases between them. In nucleotides, the CDR3 is TGTGCCAGCAGTTACTCGAGGGGGGGCCAGCCCCAGCATTTT. Its protein is CASSYSRGGQPQHF.

The chain carries TRBV27 and TRBJ1-6; D gene unclear. With 4 bases removed from V and 8 bases from J, the gap between germline ends came to 18 bases. CDR1 is MNHEY and CDR2 is SMNVEV in the germline V gene (reference sequence). The CDR3 sequence is 16 residues long. Here the CDR3 reads CASSSAGSGYYSPLHF. The CDR3 region has the DNA TGTGCCAGCAGTTCCGCGGGGTCTGGGTATTATTCACCCCTCCACTTT.

V and J are TRBV3-1 (or the pseudogene TRBV3-2) and TRBJ1-5; TRBD1 is a possible D gene (6 bases). This CDR3 contains 18 residues. CDR1 and CDR2 (germline): LGHDT, YNNKEL (reference sequence). V shed 4 bases and J shed 4 bases, with 23 bases lying between them. DNA of the CDR3: TGTGCCAGCAGCCCCCGAAGGGCAGGGGCACAACGTAATCAGCCCCAGCATTTT. Translating gives CASSPRRAGAQRNQPQHF.

The chain employs TRBV9 and TRBJ2-7, with 7 bases aligning to TRBD1. V shed 4 bases, J shed 0 bases, and the junction held 7 bases outside the gene matches. This CDR3 is 15 amino acids long. Germline values: CDR1 SGDLS, CDR2 YYNGEE. Written as DNA, the CDR3 is TGTGCCAGCAGCTTAAGCAGGGGGAGCTCCTACGAGCAGTACTTC. It is translated as CASSLSRGSSYEQYF.

V usage is TRBV9 and J usage is TRBJ2-2, with 7 bases identical to TRBD1. This CDR3 is built from 15 residues. Germline V gene lookup returns CDR1 SGDLS and CDR2 YYNGEE. Trimming removed 0 bases from V and 6 bases from J; junction bases left unmatched: 5. In DNA, the CDR3 is TGTGCCAGCAGCGTAGCCCAGGGGGTCGCCGGGGAGCTGTTTTTT. Translated, it gives CASSVAQGVAGELFF.

This chain joins TRBV28 and TRBJ1-1; a possible D gene is TRBD1 (5 bases). The CDR3 runs to 12 residues. V was shortened by 11 bases and J by 1 base, with 11 bases between the two germline ends. Per germline, CDR1 MDHEN and CDR2 SYDVKM. The CDR3 loop is CAVRTGNTEAFF. The CDR3 DNA reads TGTGCCGTAAGAACAGGGAACACTGAAGCTTTCTTT. Based on the CDR3 plus reference TRBV28 and TRBJ1-1, the full variable domain is DVKVTQSSRYLVKRTGEKVFLECVQDMDHENMFWYRQDPGLGLRLIYFSYDVKMKEKGDIPEGYSVSREKKERFSLILESASTNQTSMYLCAVRTGNTEAFFGQGTRLTVV.

This chain connects TRBV18 to TRBJ2-1, with 10 bases fitting TRBD2. V was clipped by 3 bases and J by 9 bases; unmatched bases: 5. Per germline, CDR1 KGHSH and CDR2 LQKENI. The CDR3 extends over 14 amino acids. The CDR3 sequence: CASSPRTSGFEQFF. The CDR3 DNA follows: TGTGCCAGCTCACCTAGGACTAGCGGATTTGAGCAGTTCTTC.

Details on this clone: The sample has other DNA sequences that encode this CDR3 too. The chain carries TRBV5-1 and TRBJ2-1; 15 positions match TRBD2. V was pared by 5 bases and J by 4 bases, with 4 bases of the junction left unmatched. Germline V CDR1 and CDR2: SGHRS, YFSETQ. The CDR3 runs 16 residues. The CDR3 loop reads CASSRTSGGAYNEQFF. DNA for the CDR3: TGCGCCAGCAGTCGGACTAGCGGGGGGGCTTACAATGAGCAGTTCTTC.

The genes are TRBV9 and TRBJ2-7; D perhaps matches TRBD1 (6 bases). The germline V gene encodes CDR1 SGDLS and CDR2 YYNGEE. There are 15 residues in the CDR3. Trimming stripped 0 bases from V and 5 bases from J, with 15 bases between. The CDR3 DNA reads as TGTGCCAGCAGCGTAGAGGACAGAGCTAGGGACGAGCAGTACTTC. Amino acid sequence: CASSVEDRARDEQYF.

The chain joins TRBV7-6 to TRBJ2-5, with 13 positions matching TRBD2. The V gene end was trimmed by 3 bases and the J gene end by 3 bases; junction bases not matched to a gene: 7. Per germline, CDR1 SGHVS and CDR2 FNYEAQ. The length of the CDR3 is 17 residues. The CDR3 sequence: CASSFVGGLAGKETQYF. As DNA, the CDR3 is TGTGCCAGCAGCTTTGTGGGGGGACTAGCGGGGAAAGAGACCCAGTACTTC.